These 18 T cell receptor beta chains originate from one sample sequenced in a study of cytomegalovirus exposure and HLA in healthy donors (TCRdb year 2017). Library generation was performed with the immunoSEQ multiplex PCR assay. The multiplex PCR relied on a mix of 60 forward primers for TCR Vbeta segments and 13 reverse primers for TCR Jbeta segments. Held by TCRdb, this immuneACCESS table contains in-frame sequences only and omits some clones. Under half of the omission traces to an unresolved V gene where checked; the cause of the rest is unknown. A total of about 190,000 clones appear in this sample, about 90% of them only once. 1.3% of the sample lies in the top ten. The sequencing input was PBMCs. These receptors were obtained from a man aged 30 to 45 in good health and CMV-seronegative.

The CDR3, as DNA: TGTGCCAGCAGCCCCTCCGGGGGGGGGAACACTGAAGCTTTCTTT. Amino acids: CASSPSGGGNTEAFF. This rearrangement joins TRBV6-5 to TRBJ1-1; D perhaps matches TRBD1 (5 bases). CDR3 length: 15 amino acids. CDR1 and CDR2 (germline): MNHEY, SVGAGI. The V end lost 6 bases, the J end lost 1 base, and 15 bases lay between the germline ends.

V usage is TRBV28 and J usage is TRBJ2-7; weak D call: TRBD2 (6 bases). Germline loops: CDR1 MDHEN, CDR2 SYDVKM. The CDR3 loop spans 15 amino acids. V dropped 4 bases and J dropped 3 bases, with 16 bases sitting between them. This CDR3 reads CASSYAYGSRYEQYF. The CDR3 region has the DNA TGTGCCAGCAGTTACGCTTACGGGAGTCGCTACGAGCAGTACTTC.

The genes are TRBV28 and TRBJ2-5, with a tentative D call TRBD2 (5 bases). The V end lost 5 bases, the J end lost 2 bases, and 15 bases lay between the germline ends. The CDR3 loop spans 15 amino acids. CDR1 is MDHEN and CDR2 is SYDVKM in the germline V gene. This CDR3 is CASSPVLGKQETQYF. The CDR3 coding sequence is TGTGCCAGCAGTCCCGTACTAGGAAAGCAAGAGACCCAGTACTTC.

This clone was recorded a few times. The chain has TRBV28 and TRBJ1-1; 9 bases are shared with TRBD1. V was clipped by 5 bases and J by 5 bases; unmatched bases: 12. Germline CDR1 MDHEN, CDR2 SYDVKM. CDR3 length: 16 residues. The CDR3 DNA is TGTGCCAGCAGTAACCAGCGGGGACAGGGTCCTACTGAAGCTTTCTTT. Translating it yields CASSNQRGQGPTEAFF.

In its sample, this clone was seen a few times. J is TRBJ1-5 and V is TRBV28; no reliable D call. CDR1 is MDHEN and CDR2 is SYDVKM in the germline V gene. The CDR3 is made up of 12 amino acids. Trimming removed 1 base from V and 6 bases from J, with 4 bases in between. The CDR3 nucleotides are TGTGCCAGCAGTTTATTCGGTCAGCCCCAGCATTTT. This gives the protein CASSLFGQPQHF.

In its sample, this clone was seen a few times. Relative to the germline gene, one junction end is altered; a read error may explain this. The V call is TRBV27, the J call TRBJ2-6, with TRBD1 matching over 7 bases. Germline lookup yields CDR1 MNHEY and CDR2 SMNVEV (reference sequence). The CDR3 has 15 residues. The CDR3 sequence: CASCTGVTGVNGLTF. In DNA, the CDR3 is TGTGCCAGCTGCACAGGGGTAACCGGGGTCAACGGCCTGACTTTC.

The CDR3 DNA reads as TGTGCCAGCAGCTCCTTAGCGGTATCCTCCTACGAGCAGTACTTC. As protein: CASSSLAVSSYEQYF. This sequence joins TRBV5-8 and TRBJ2-7, with D possibly matching TRBD2 (6 bases). V dropped 3 bases and J dropped 0 bases, with 13 bases sitting between them. This CDR3 is 15 amino acids long. Germline CDR1 SGHTS, CDR2 YDEGEE. Complete variable domain (other parts from reference TRBV5-8 and TRBJ2-7): EAGVTQSPTHLIKTRGQQATLRCSPISGHTSVYWYQQALGLGLQFLLWYDEGEERNRGNFPPRFSGRQFPNYSSELNVNALELEDSALYLCASSSLAVSSYEQYFGPGTRLTVT.

V usage is TRBV6-1 and J usage is TRBJ2-7, with TRBD2 identical over 7 bases. Germline V lookup: CDR1 MNHNS, CDR2 SASEGT. CDR3 size: 13 residues. V was pared by 7 bases and J by 2 bases, with 5 bases of the junction left unmatched. In DNA, the CDR3 is TGTGCCAGCACCGGGACTACTACCTACGAGCAGTACTTC. Amino acid sequence: CASTGTTTYEQYF.

The chain couples TRBV27 to TRBJ2-7; D gene unclear. The length of the CDR3 is 14 residues. Trimming shortened V by 3 bases and J by 7 bases, and 16 bases separated the two germline ends. From germline, CDR1 is MNHEY and CDR2 SMNVEV (reference sequence). The CDR3 is CASSFSSGYGEQYF. The CDR3 DNA sequence: TGTGCCAGCAGTTTTTCCTCCGGGTATGGGGAGCAGTACTTC.

The chain is built from TRBV5-8 and TRBJ1-6, with TRBD1 matching 8 bases. Unmatched junction bases numbered 6, after V lost 3 bases and J lost 4 bases. The CDR3 totals 16 residues. CDR1 and CDR2 (germline): SGHTS, YDEGEE. Here the CDR3 reads CASSSGQGHYNSPLHF. The DNA for the CDR3 is TGTGCCAGCAGCTCTGGACAGGGACATTATAATTCACCCCTCCACTTT.

This chain joins TRBV6-5 and TRBJ1-4; 8 bases map to TRBD1. J gave up 4 bases and V 4 bases, and 5 bases lay outside the gene matches. The CDR3 consists of 15 residues. Germline values: CDR1 MNHEY, CDR2 SVGAGI. CDR3 loop: CASSSGQGFNEKLFF. Here the CDR3 DNA reads TGTGCCAGCAGTTCCGGACAGGGTTTTAATGAAAAACTGTTTTTT.

The chain employs TRBV6-5 and TRBJ2-7; the match to TRBD1 covers 8 bases. V was clipped by 6 bases and J by 0 bases; unmatched bases: 1. Germline CDR1 is MNHEY and CDR2 is SVGAGI. CDR3 length: 13 amino acids. This chain's CDR3 is CASSGTGSYEQYF. CDR3 bases: TGTGCCAGCAGCGGGACAGGCTCCTACGAGCAGTACTTC.

The chain employs TRBV11-1 and TRBJ2-5, with D tentatively TRBD1 (6 bases). Germline V gene data show CDR1 as SGHAT and CDR2 as FQDESV (reference sequence). The CDR3 is 14 amino acids. Trimming shortened V by 3 bases and J by 2 bases, and 10 bases separated the two germline ends. The CDR3 nucleotides read TGTGCCAGCAGCTTCCAGGGGAATCAAGAGACCCAGTACTTC. Encoded protein: CASSFQGNQETQYF. Using reference TRBV11-1 and TRBJ2-5 for the parts outside the CDR3, the full variable domain is EAEVAQSPRYKITEKSQAVAFWCDPISGHATLYWYRQILGQGPELLVQFQDESVVDDSQLPKDRFSAERLKGVDSTLKIQPAELGDSAMYLCASSFQGNQETQYFGPGTRLLVL.

In this sample, this clone turned up once. This chain joins TRBV5-1 and TRBJ1-1; D possibly corresponds to TRBD1 (6 bases). V lost 3 bases and J lost 4, with 10 bases in between. The CDR3 sequence is 13 residues long. Germline V gene data show CDR1 as SGHRS and CDR2 as YFSETQ. The CDR3: CASSSGHPTEAFF. In nucleotides, the CDR3 is TGCGCCAGCAGCTCGGGACACCCCACTGAAGCTTTCTTT.

V and J are TRBV4-3 and TRBJ1-6; D is perhaps TRBD1 (6 bases). The CDR3 length is 17 residues. Per germline, CDR1 LGHNA and CDR2 YSLEER. V was clipped by 0 bases and J by 6 bases, with 15 bases between them. The chain's CDR3 is CASSQDLRGAGNSPLHF. The CDR3 DNA follows: TGCGCCAGCAGCCAAGATCTCCGGGGGGCAGGTAATTCACCCCTCCACTTT.

V usage is TRBV25-1 and J usage is TRBJ1-2, with D maybe TRBD1 (6 bases). CDR1 and CDR2 from the germline V gene are MGHDK and SYGVNS. V was trimmed by 6 bases and J by 0 bases, leaving 14 bases between them. This CDR3 has 15 residues. The DNA of the CDR3 is TGTGCCAGCAGACCCGGACAGACCGCTAACTATGGCTACACCTTC. This translates into CASRPGQTANYGYTF.

Only one count was recorded for this clone. The chain employs TRBV7-9 and TRBJ2-2, with D hard to call. CDR3 length equals 15 residues. Germline V lookup: CDR1 SEHNR, CDR2 FQNEAQ (reference sequence). Trimming removed 4 bases from V and 5 bases from J, with 14 bases in between. For the CDR3, the DNA is TGTGCCAGCAGCTCCCCTCCGGGTTTGACCGGGGAGCTGTTTTTT. It yields the protein CASSSPPGLTGELFF.

The rearrangement links TRBV19 to TRBJ1-5; perhaps TRBD1 as D (5 bases). The germline V and J ends were trimmed by 7 bases and 0 bases, with 10 bases remaining between them. This CDR3 spans 14 amino acids. Germline V gives CDR1 LNHDA, CDR2 SQIVND (reference sequence). The CDR3, as DNA: TGTGCCAGTAATCCGACAGCTAGCAATCAGCCCCAGCATTTT. It yields the protein CASNPTASNQPQHF.